The source of this TCR beta chain is a study of metastatic and nonmetastatic thyroid tumors. Overall study context: The comparison covered peripheral blood and tumor or nodule tissue in malignant and benign thyroid patients. Findings of the study overall: When malignant thyroid tumors were compared with benign nodules, TCR beta diversity was reportedly significantly higher in the malignant tumors. This held in both blood and tumor samples.

Patients had received no treatment of any kind before thyroid surgery. This clone was counted many times. What it binds is not known. The identical CDR3 is also encoded by other nucleotide sequences in the sample. In the study's own analysis: Differences in CDR3 between clinicopathological groups were drawn on to build a classifier intended to discriminate distant-metastatic papillary thyroid cancer patients. TCRdb reanalyzed the PCR reads with MiXCR. It is TCRdb's table, rather than the study itself, that gives the V and J calls and clone size. Here the sample spans under 40,000 clones, less than 20% being singletons. V lost 6 bases to trimming and J lost 0 bases, with 11 bases between them. This CDR3 region has 13 residues. Germline V CDR1 and CDR2: DFQATT, SNEGSKA (reference sequence).

This TCR was sampled from a female donor with papillary thyroid cancer or a benign thyroid nodule (not recorded which). Some clones in this sample may be carry-over from other donors' samples. The sample consisted of blood. This chain uses TRBV20-1 with TRBJ1-1, with D perhaps TRBD1 (5 bases). In nucleotides, the CDR3 is TGCAGTGCGGGACCGCGAATGAACACTGAAGCTTTCTTT. Translating it yields CSAGPRMNTEAFF.